Listed below are T cell receptor beta chains from one sample, sequenced in a study of low-dose radiotherapy and immunotherapy resistance in tumors. TCRdb reprocessed the reads with MiXCR, giving one entry per CDR3 protein. The table records about 50,000 distinct CDR3 sequences, 12% of them present only once. The sample consisted of PBMCs, taken before treatment. These TCRs come from a female donor with ovarian cancer. Both conserved end residues are trimmed from each CDR3. Fields, in order: V gene, J gene, clone size, CDR3 protein. Only some rows state a clone size, as once, few, many or a class for expanded clones.

TRBV6-1	TRBJ2-1	many	ASSEARGAYNEQF
TRBV7-2	TRBJ2-7	NA	ASSPGTGLHEQY
TRBV30	TRBJ2-1	many	AWKGDHNEQF
TRBV29-1	TRBJ1-3	many	SVEGVVFAGNTIY
TRBV5-6	TRBJ2-1	many	ASSLKGREQF
TRBV28	TRBJ2-1	once	ASTPRDNEQF
TRBV5-1	TRBJ1-2	many	ASSLGFGQGQGYT
TRBV5-1	TRBJ2-6	many	ASSLRQGSSGANVLT
TRBV12-3/TRBV12-4	TRBJ2-3	many	ASESGVTDTQY
TRBV21-1	TRBJ1-1	few	ASSKRNRRNNTEAF
TRBV7-3	TRBJ1-1	many	ASSLIRGTEAF
TRBV2	TRBJ1-3	few	ASSVGQVTGNTIY
TRBV7-9	TRBJ1-2	many	ASSVPTYGYT
TRBV9	TRBJ2-6	many	ASSREDRPPTSGANVLT
TRBV28	TRBJ2-1	many	ASSGNARLPGQF
TRBV21-1	TRBJ2-3	NA	ASILGRGADTQY
TRBV28	TRBJ1-1	many	ASSRTWSEAF
TRBV5-6	TRBJ2-7	NA	ASNLRQGGEQY
TRBV20-1	TRBJ2-1	many	SARGERYNEQF
TRBV6-1	TRBJ2-1	NA	ASKRGLAGNSSYNEQF
TRBV18	TRBJ1-4	many	ASSPDRLAGKLF
TRBV4-2	TRBJ2-3	many	ASSQDGLAVGDTQY
TRBV29-1	TRBJ2-1	many	SVASSVGYNEQF
TRBV24-1	TRBJ2-1	many	ATSDGTANEQF
TRBV4-1	TRBJ2-1	many	ASSPTASGGAYEQF
TRBV28	TRBJ2-1	NA	ASSFYGGSNEQF
TRBV19	TRBJ2-7	once	ASSIGGTSSNEQY
TRBV11-1	TRBJ2-3	many	ASSLGFADTQY
TRBV18	TRBJ1-3	NA	ASSPTLGNTIY
TRBV28	TRBJ2-7	NA	ASSLYGGEQY
TRBV5-4	TRBJ2-7	NA	ASSLGTSGVYEQY
TRBV5-1	TRBJ2-5	many	ASSRGAGLQETQY
TRBV5-1	TRBJ2-7	many	ASSLETGGSYEQY